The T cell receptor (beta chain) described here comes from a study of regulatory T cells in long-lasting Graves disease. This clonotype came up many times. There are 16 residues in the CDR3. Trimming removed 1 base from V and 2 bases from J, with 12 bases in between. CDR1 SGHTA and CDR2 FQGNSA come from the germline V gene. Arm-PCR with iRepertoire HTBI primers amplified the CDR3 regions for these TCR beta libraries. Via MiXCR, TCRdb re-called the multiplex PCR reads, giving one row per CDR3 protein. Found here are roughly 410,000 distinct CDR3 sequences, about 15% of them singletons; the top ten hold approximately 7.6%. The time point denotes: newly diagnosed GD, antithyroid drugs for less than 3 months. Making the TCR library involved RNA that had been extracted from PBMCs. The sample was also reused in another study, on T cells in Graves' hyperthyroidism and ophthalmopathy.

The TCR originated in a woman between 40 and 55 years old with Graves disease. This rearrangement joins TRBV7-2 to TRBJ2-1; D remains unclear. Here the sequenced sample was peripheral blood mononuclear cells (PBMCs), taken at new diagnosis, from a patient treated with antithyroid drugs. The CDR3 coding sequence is TGTGCCAGCAGCTTAGAGCACTTCCCGACCTACAATGAGCAGTTCTTC. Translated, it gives CASSLEHFPTYNEQFF.